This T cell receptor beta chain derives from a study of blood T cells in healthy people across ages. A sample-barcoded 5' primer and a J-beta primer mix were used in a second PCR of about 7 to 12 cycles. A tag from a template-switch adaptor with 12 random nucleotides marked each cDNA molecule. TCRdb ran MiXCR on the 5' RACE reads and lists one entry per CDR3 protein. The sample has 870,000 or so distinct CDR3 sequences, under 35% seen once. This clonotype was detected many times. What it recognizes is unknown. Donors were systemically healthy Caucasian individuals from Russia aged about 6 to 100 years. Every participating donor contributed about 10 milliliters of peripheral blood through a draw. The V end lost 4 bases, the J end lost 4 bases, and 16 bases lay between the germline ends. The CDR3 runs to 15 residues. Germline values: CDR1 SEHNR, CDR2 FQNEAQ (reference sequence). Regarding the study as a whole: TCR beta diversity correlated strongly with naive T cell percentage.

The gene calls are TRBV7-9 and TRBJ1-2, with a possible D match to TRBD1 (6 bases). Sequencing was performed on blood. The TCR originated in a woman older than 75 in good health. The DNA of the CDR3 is TGTGCCAGCAGCTCCCGAATAACAGGGATCTATGGCTACACCTTC. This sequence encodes CASSSRITGIYGYTF. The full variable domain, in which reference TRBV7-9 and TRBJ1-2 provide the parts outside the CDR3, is DTGVSQNPRHKITKRGQNVTFRCDPISEHNRLYWYRQTLGQGPEFLTYFQNEAQLEKSRLLSDRFSAERPKGSFSTLEIQRTEQGDSAMYLCASSSRITGIYGYTFGSGTRLTVV.